The present T cell receptor (beta chain) was sequenced within a study of T cell repertoires in cytomegalovirus infection. Overall study context: TCR beta signatures that were public indicated CMV infection and matching HLA type.

Study-level findings and limits: What dominated the ex vivo response were HLA-C-restricted CMV-specific TCR beta clonotypes. The study identified carriers of CMV plus the relevant HLA from cumulative public TCR beta family frequency.

This CDR3 has 13 residues. Trimming removed 2 bases from V and 10 bases from J, with 12 bases in between. From germline, CDR1 is ENHRY and CDR2 SYGVKD. Of note for this clonotype: What it binds is unknown.

TCRdb analysed the reads with MiXCR anew, one entry per CDR3 protein. This sample yields 310,000 or so distinct CDR3 sequences, of which about a quarter are seen a single time; about 14% belongs to the top ten. The chain links TRBV10-3 to TRBJ2-1; tentatively, D is TRBD1 (6 bases). The sequencing input was PBMCs. This receptor was obtained from a human donor in good health (CMV status not recorded). Some clones in this sample may be carry-over from other donors' samples. CDR3 DNA: TGTGCCATCAGTGAGCAAACAGGGAGAGAGCAGTTCTTC. Translating it yields CAISEQTGREQFF.